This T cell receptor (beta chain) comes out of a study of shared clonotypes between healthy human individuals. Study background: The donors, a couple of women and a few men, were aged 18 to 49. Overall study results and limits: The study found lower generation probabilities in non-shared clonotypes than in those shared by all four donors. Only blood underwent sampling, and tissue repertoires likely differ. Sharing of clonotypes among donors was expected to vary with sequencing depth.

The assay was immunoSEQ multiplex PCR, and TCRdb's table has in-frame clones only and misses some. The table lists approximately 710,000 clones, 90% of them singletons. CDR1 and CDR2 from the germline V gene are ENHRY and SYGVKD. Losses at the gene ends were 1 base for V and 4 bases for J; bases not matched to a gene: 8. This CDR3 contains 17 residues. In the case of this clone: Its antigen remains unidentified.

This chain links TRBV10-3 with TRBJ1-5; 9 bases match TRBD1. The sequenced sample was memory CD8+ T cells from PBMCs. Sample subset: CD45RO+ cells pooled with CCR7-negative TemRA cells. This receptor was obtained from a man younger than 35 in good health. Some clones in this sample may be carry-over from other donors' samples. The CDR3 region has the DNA TGTGCCATCAGTGAGTATGCGGGACAGGGAGCGAATCAGCCCCAGCATTTT. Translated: CAISEYAGQGANQPQHF.